Listed here are 23 T cell receptor beta chains from one sample, sequenced in a study of response to subunit inactivated influenza vaccine. TCRdb re-analysed the RT-PCR reads in MiXCR, keeping a single row per CDR3 protein. The data show fewer than 700,000 distinct CDR3 sequences, around 13% seen once. Sequences were derived from PBMCs from blood, sampled 40 to 50 days after vaccination. The receptors originated from a man aged 50-59 years who received an inactivated influenza vaccine.

Remarks on this clonotype: The junction differs from germline at one of its ends, possibly a read error. The V call is TRBV11-2, the J call TRBJ2-4; no clear D gene. CDR3 size: 12 residues. CDR1 is SGHAT, CDR2 FQNNGV, per germline. The DNA of the CDR3 is TGTGCCAGCAGTTTAGATATGAACATTCAGTACTTC. This gives the protein CASSLDMNIQYF.

This clonotype has ten or more counts. J is TRBJ1-1 and V is TRBV5-1; no reliable D call. The CDR3 totals 15 residues. Germline V gene lookup returns CDR1 SGHRS and CDR2 YFSETQ. V was clipped by 1 base and J by 6 bases, with 16 bases between them. The CDR3 spells CASSLQPPEGAEAFF. The CDR3 DNA follows: TGCGCCAGCAGCTTGCAACCCCCAGAAGGTGCTGAAGCTTTCTTT. Full variable domain (rest looked up from reference TRBV5-1 and TRBJ1-1): KAGVTQTPRYLIKTRGQQVTLSCSPISGHRSVSWYQQTPGQGLQFLFEYFSETQRNKGNFPGRFSGRQFSNSRSEMNVSTLELGDSALYLCASSLQPPEGAEAFFGQGTRLTVV.

CDR3 coding DNA: TGCAGTGCTAGAGGCGCTAGACGGAAACAGGGAGTACGGGAGACCCAGTACTTC. This encodes CSARGARRKQGVRETQYF. This chain connects TRBV20-1 to TRBJ2-5; D might be TRBD1 (6 bases). There are 18 residues in the CDR3. The germline V gene has CDR1 DFQATT and CDR2 SNEGSKA (reference sequence). V lost 1 base and J 5 bases, leaving 26 bases between the germline ends.

This chain links TRBV20-1 with TRBJ2-1; 10 bases are shared with TRBD2. The J segment lost 7 bases and the V segment lost 5 bases, leaving 11 bases of the junction unmatched. Germline lookup yields CDR1 DFQATT and CDR2 SNEGSKA (reference sequence). The length of the CDR3 is 15 residues. Here the CDR3 DNA reads TGCAGTGCTGATAACAGAGCGGGGGGGGCGAATGAGCAGTTCTTC. Translated: CSADNRAGGANEQFF.

The sample holds a few counts of this clonotype. The chain couples TRBV10-3 to TRBJ2-4; D is unresolved. Trimming took 4 bases from V and 1 from J, leaving 11 bases between them. CDR1 is ENHRY and CDR2 is SYGVKD in the germline V gene. This CDR3 region has 15 residues. The DNA for the CDR3 is TGTGCCATCAGTGTGGGCAGCTTGGCCAAAAACATTCAGTACTTC. Encoded protein: CAISVGSLAKNIQYF.

Only a few counts were recorded for this clonotype. V usage is TRBV28 and J usage is TRBJ1-1; no firm D call. Germline V gene data show CDR1 as MDHEN and CDR2 as SYDVKM. The CDR3 sequence is 13 residues long. The germline V and J ends were trimmed by 3 bases and 1 base, with 6 bases remaining between them. CDR3 DNA: TGTGCCAGCAGTTTTAGGTGGAACACTGAAGCTTTCTTT. As protein: CASSFRWNTEAFF.

This rearrangement joins TRBV11-2 to TRBJ2-1; 10 nucleotides agree with TRBD2. The CDR3 extends over 17 amino acids. Per the germline V gene, CDR1 is SGHAT and CDR2 is FQNNGV. With 4 bases clipped from V and 5 bases from J, the junction kept 11 bases outside the gene matches. The DNA of the CDR3 is TGTGCCAGCAGCTCGATCTTAGCGGGAGGAACGAACAATGAGCAGTTCTTC. It yields the protein CASSSILAGGTNNEQFF.

V usage is TRBV7-9 and J usage is TRBJ2-7; D is perhaps TRBD1 (5 bases). V lost 5 bases, J lost 0 bases, and 14 bases lay in between. Germline CDR1 and CDR2: SEHNR and FQNEAQ (reference sequence). The CDR3 has 15 amino acids. CDR3: CASSRSAGLSYEQYF. CDR3 DNA sequence: TGTGCCAGCAGCCGGTCGGCAGGGCTCTCCTACGAGCAGTACTTC.

This clonotype has ten or more counts. The CDR3 DNA is TGTGCCAGCAGTTACCCGGGACAGGGCGCTAACTATGGCTACACCTTC. Its protein product is CASSYPGQGANYGYTF. The gene calls are TRBV6-5 and TRBJ1-2; 9 bases match TRBD1. Trimming took 2 bases from V and 0 from J; bases not matched to a gene: 4. This CDR3 comprises 16 residues. Germline-derived CDR1 and CDR2 are MNHEY and SVGAGI.

V usage is TRBV9 and J usage is TRBJ2-7; D perhaps matches TRBD2 (5 bases). Germline CDR1 reads SGDLS; CDR2 reads YYNGEE. V gave up 4 bases and J gave up 5 bases, with 13 bases separating them. The CDR3 is made up of 13 amino acids. Here the CDR3 DNA reads TGTGCCAGCAGCCCTCATGAGGGTCACGAGCAGTACTTC. It encodes CASSPHEGHEQYF.

The CDR3 coding sequence is TGTGCCAGCAGTTTTGTGGGTTACGAGCAGTACTTC. It encodes CASSFVGYEQYF. The rearrangement links TRBV12-3 or TRBV12-4 to TRBJ2-7; D gene unclear. The CDR3 has 12 residues. Trimming stripped 3 bases from V and 4 bases from J, with 7 bases between.

This clonotype came up many times. V and J are TRBV29-1 and TRBJ1-1; 7 bases map to TRBD1. V was pared by 7 bases and J by 0 bases, with 5 bases of the junction left unmatched. CDR3 size: 13 residues. The V gene's germline CDR1 is SQVTM and CDR2 ANQGSEA. CDR3 coding DNA: TGCAGCGCTCGGACAGGTTTGAACACTGAAGCTTTCTTT. Translated: CSARTGLNTEAFF.

This clonotype was found a few times. The chain links TRBV24-1 to TRBJ1-1; D is perhaps TRBD1 (5 bases). The V and J ends lost 3 bases and 5 bases respectively, with 18 bases between them. From germline, CDR1 is KGHDR and CDR2 SFDVKD. The CDR3 extends over 16 amino acids. For the CDR3, the DNA is TGTGCCACCAGTGATGGCCGACGGGACGACGAAACTGAAGCTTTCTTT. Translated: CATSDGRRDDETEAFF.

The chain couples TRBV20-1 to TRBJ2-1; TRBD1 matches at 9 bases. The CDR3 is 14 amino acids. The V gene end was trimmed by 5 bases and the J gene end by 4 bases; junction bases not matched to a gene: 6. Germline V gene data show CDR1 as DFQATT and CDR2 as SNEGSKA (reference sequence). The CDR3: CSAARQGGYNEQFF. The CDR3 DNA is TGCAGTGCTGCTAGACAGGGGGGATACAATGAGCAGTTCTTC.

This clonotype was detected many times. J is TRBJ2-1 and V is TRBV12-3 or TRBV12-4; 13 bases fit TRBD2. This CDR3 contains 17 residues. J was trimmed by 8 bases and V by 2 bases; bases with no gene match: 9. CDR3 sequence reads: CASSLPPGLAGSHEQFF. The CDR3 DNA follows: TGTGCCAGCAGTTTACCCCCGGGACTAGCGGGAAGCCATGAGCAGTTCTTC.

This clonotype was seen a handful of times. This sequence joins TRBV20-1 and TRBJ2-1; possibly TRBD2 for D (5 bases). The ends were cut back, 0 bases at V and 0 bases at J, with 9 bases in the middle. This CDR3 has 15 amino acids. In germline, CDR1 is DFQATT, CDR2 SNEGSKA (reference sequence). Here the CDR3 DNA reads TGCAGTGCTAGAGATGTCAGCGGCTCCTACAATGAGCAGTTCTTC. As protein: CSARDVSGSYNEQFF.

The rearrangement links TRBV7-9 to TRBJ2-3; TRBD2 matches at 10 bases. Germline CDR1 reads SEHNR; CDR2 reads FQNEAQ (reference sequence). Trimming cost V 2 bases and J 5 bases; bases outside gene matches: 7. CDR3 length: 16 residues. In nucleotides, the CDR3 is TGTGCCAGCAGCTTACTCCTAGCGGGGGATGGAGATACGCAGTATTTT. Its translation is CASSLLLAGDGDTQYF.

In this sample, this clonotype turned up a few times. The rearrangement links TRBV5-5 to TRBJ2-2, with 12 bases that match TRBD1. The CDR3 contains 18 residues. After removal of 1 base from V and 5 bases from J, the junction contained 9 bases not matched to a gene. CDR1 is SGHKS, CDR2 YYEKEE, per germline (reference sequence). In DNA, the CDR3 is TGTGCCAGCAGCTTGCACTCCGGGACAGGGGGCGCGACCGGGGAGCTGTTTTTT. Translation: CASSLHSGTGGATGELFF.

The chain carries TRBV4-2 and TRBJ2-1; possibly TRBD2 for D (7 bases). V was shortened by 6 bases and J by 0 bases, with 15 bases between the two germline ends. The CDR3 spans 16 residues. Germline CDR1 is LGHNA and CDR2 is YNFKEQ. The chain's CDR3 is CASRREGESSYNEQFF. The DNA for the CDR3 is TGTGCCAGCAGGAGGGAGGGGGAGAGCTCCTACAATGAGCAGTTCTTC.

This clonotype was seen at least ten times. The CDR3 sequence is CASSLVQGRGELFF. CDR3 DNA sequence: TGCGCCAGCAGCTTGGTGCAGGGAAGAGGGGAGCTGTTTTTT. The chain combines TRBV5-1 with TRBJ2-2; D possibly corresponds to TRBD1 (5 bases). From germline, CDR1 is SGHRS and CDR2 YFSETQ. The CDR3 covers 14 residues. V was clipped by 0 bases and J by 8 bases, with 11 bases between them. Using reference TRBV5-1 and TRBJ2-2 for the parts outside the CDR3, the full variable domain is KAGVTQTPRYLIKTRGQQVTLSCSPISGHRSVSWYQQTPGQGLQFLFEYFSETQRNKGNFPGRFSGRQFSNSRSEMNVSTLELGDSALYLCASSLVQGRGELFFGEGSRLTVL.

The J gene is TRBJ2-7, the V gene TRBV2; possibly TRBD2 for D (6 bases). The CDR3 contains 13 residues. V was pared by 3 bases and J by 3 bases, with 9 bases between. The germline V gene encodes CDR1 SNHLY and CDR2 FYNNEI. CDR3 amino acids: CASSDGSGYEQYF. The CDR3 DNA is TGTGCCAGCAGTGATGGTAGCGGCTACGAGCAGTACTTC.

CDR3 nucleotides: TGCAGTGCTAGTGGGCGGGGTCATACCTACGAGCAGTACTTC. This translates into CSASGRGHTYEQYF. V usage is TRBV20-1 and J usage is TRBJ2-7; a possible D gene is TRBD2 (6 bases). V shed 3 bases and J shed 2 bases, with 14 bases lying between them. CDR3 length equals 14 residues. From germline, CDR1 is DFQATT and CDR2 SNEGSKA (reference sequence).

This clonotype came up a few times. The V gene is TRBV5-6, the J gene TRBJ2-3; D may be TRBD2 (6 bases). CDR1 and CDR2 from the germline V gene are SGHDT and YYEEEE. The CDR3 consists of 16 residues. Trimming pared 0 bases from V and 4 bases from J, leaving 15 bases between. CDR3 amino acids: CASSLGGGIMSDTQYF. DNA for the CDR3: TGTGCCAGCAGCTTGGGTGGGGGGATCATGTCAGATACGCAGTATTTT.